This T cell receptor beta chain was retrieved from a study of cytomegalovirus exposure and HLA in healthy donors. Regarding this clone: Its specificity is unknown.

The germline CDR1 and CDR2 sequences are SGHRS and YFSETQ. Trimming at V came to 5 bases and at J to 3 bases, leaving 3 bases not matched to a gene. The CDR3 has 14 residues. Study-level findings and limits: TCR beta chain V- and J-gene trimming was linked, in a later analysis, to a missense variant in DCLRE1C.

PCR involved 60 Vbeta and 13 Jbeta primers. The table came from immunoSEQ multiplex PCR; TCRdb's copy has only in-frame clones and leaves some out. The data hold 150,000 or so clones, with around 75% observed a single time. The sequencing sample was made of PBMCs. This chain links TRBV5-1 with TRBJ2-3; 10 bases match TRBD2. The sequence derives from a man aged 18 to 30 in good health and CMV-seropositive. CDR3 residues: CASRAGGRTDTQYF. The CDR3 DNA follows: TGCGCCAGCAGAGCGGGGGGGAGGACAGATACGCAGTATTTT.